A single sample is the source of the 18 T cell receptor beta chains below, sequenced in a study of tumor-infiltrating lymphocytes in oesophageal squamous cell carcinoma. TCRdb passed the PCR reads through MiXCR, listing each CDR3 protein once. The top ten hold roughly 33% of the sample, which has approximately 18,000 distinct CDR3 sequences, around 46% seen once. The sequenced sample consisted of normal esophageal tissue next to the tumor. Receptors originate from a female donor with esophageal squamous cell carcinoma.

About this clonotype: At one of its ends the junction is not consistent with the germline gene, which may arise from a read error. The chain is built from TRBV7-2 and TRBJ2-7, with 10 bases lining up with TRBD1. The CDR3 length is 15 residues. From germline, CDR1 is SGHTA and CDR2 FQGNSA. CDR3 coding DNA: TGTGCCAGCAGCCGACAGGGGGCCAGTAATTCACCCCTCCACTTC. Translated, it gives CASSRQGASNSPLHF.

The gene calls are TRBV12-3 or TRBV12-4 and TRBJ2-1; TRBD1 matches at 7 bases. The J call may be mistaken, given a closer DNA end match to TRBJ2-7. The CDR3 runs 15 residues. The CDR3 DNA reads TGTGCCAGCACGTGGGACAGCCTTAGCACAGATACGCAGTACTTC. This codes for CASTWDSLSTDTQYF.

This clonotype occurred many times. This chain links TRBV2 with TRBJ2-7; D gene unclear. The germline V and J ends were trimmed by 2 bases and 3 bases, with 11 bases remaining between them. CDR1 is SNHLY and CDR2 is FYNNEI in the germline V gene. The CDR3 spans 14 residues. The CDR3 nucleotides read TGTGCCAGCAGTGAACGGTCACTCTACTACGAGCAGTACTTC. This sequence encodes CASSERSLYYEQYF.

This clonotype was counted ten times or more. The V and J genes are TRBV10-3 and TRBJ2-2; D might be TRBD2 (5 bases). This CDR3 is 11 amino acids long. CDR1 is ENHRY and CDR2 is SYGVKD in the germline V gene. The V and J ends lost 6 bases and 8 bases respectively, with 7 bases between them. CDR3 nucleotides: TGTGCCATCAGAAGCGGTGGGGAGCTGTTTTTT. It specifies CAIRSGGELFF.

V gene TRBV5-1 combines with J gene TRBJ2-3; D is possibly TRBD2 (5 bases). Germline CDR1 and CDR2: SGHRS and YFSETQ. The CDR3 length is 15 residues. Trimming removed 2 bases at V and 1 base at J, with 11 bases between. CDR3 protein: CASSLALRGTDTQYF. As DNA, the CDR3 is TGCGCCAGCAGCTTAGCTCTGAGGGGCACAGATACGCAGTATTTT.

The chain joins TRBV7-2 to TRBJ2-7, with D possibly matching TRBD1 (6 bases). Germline CDR1 and CDR2: SGHTA and FQGNSA. The length of the CDR3 is 14 residues. Trimming shortened V by 3 bases and J by 1 base, and 10 bases separated the two germline ends. The CDR3 protein is CASSFDRLSYEQYF. The CDR3, as DNA: TGTGCCAGCAGCTTCGACAGGCTATCCTACGAGCAGTACTTC.

This clonotype appeared a few times. This CDR3 is missing its conserved last phenylalanine or tryptophan, likely due to a read error. The DNA is omitted, as the CDR3 cannot be located on it reliably, and the CDR3 follows TCRdb's listing. V is TRBV2 and J is TRBJ2-1; the D call in the table, TRBD1, was not verified against the DNA. Germline CDR1 and CDR2: SNHLY and FYNNEI. The CDR3 is 16 amino acids long, termini counted. This CDR3 reads CASSEASGSYGYTFGS.

The chain uses TRBV7-2 and TRBJ2-5; 10 bases are shared with TRBD2. The CDR3 extends over 15 amino acids. V gave up 5 bases and J gave up 11 bases; unmatched junction bases: 14. Per the germline V gene, CDR1 is SGHTA and CDR2 is FQGNSA. DNA for the CDR3: TGTGCCAGCAGCCGTCTAGCGGGAGAAAACGGTGAGCAGTACTTC. Its translation: CASSRLAGENGEQYF.

The chain uses TRBV12-3 or TRBV12-4 and TRBJ1-5, with no clear D. The CDR3 runs to 12 residues. Trimming stripped 1 base from V and 5 bases from J, with 3 bases between. The CDR3 DNA is TGTGCCAGCAGTTTAGGGGATCAGCCCCAGCATTTT. Its translation is CASSLGDQPQHF.

This clonotype appeared many times. The genes are TRBV11-2 and TRBJ2-5; D might be TRBD1 (5 bases). From germline, CDR1 is SGHAT and CDR2 FQNNGV. The CDR3 length is 13 residues. The germline V and J ends were trimmed by 1 base and 6 bases, with 9 bases remaining between them. The CDR3 region has the DNA TGTGCCAGCAGCTTAGGCAGGGAACAGACCCAGTACTTC. Protein sequence: CASSLGREQTQYF.

This clonotype was found a few times. The chain joins TRBV7-2 to TRBJ2-7, with a tentative D call TRBD1 (6 bases). Germline assignment: CDR1 SGHTA and CDR2 FQGNSA. The ends were cut back, 1 base at V and 1 base at J, with 14 bases in the middle. There are 16 residues in the CDR3. CDR3 bases: TGTGCCAGCAGCTTAGATGGGACAAGCAAATCCTACGAGCAGTACTTC. Translating gives CASSLDGTSKSYEQYF.

Comments on this clonotype: At one of its ends the junction is not consistent with the germline gene, which may arise from a read error. The chain has TRBV6-2 or TRBV6-3 and TRBJ2-3; 7 bases map to TRBD1. Near its end, the DNA agrees better with TRBJ1-1, so the J call may be wrong. The germline gives CDR1 MNHEY, CDR2 SVGEGT. This CDR3 is 13 amino acids long. The CDR3 protein is CASRGQVLTGAFF. The CDR3 coding sequence is TGTGCCAGCAGAGGACAGGTTCTCACTGGAGCTTTCTTT.

The chain carries TRBV12-3 or TRBV12-4 and TRBJ1-2; 8 nucleotides align to TRBD1. J gave up 7 bases and V 2 bases, and 12 bases lay outside the gene matches. CDR3 length equals 16 residues. For the CDR3, the DNA is TGTGCCAGCAGTTTAAGGGGAGGGACAGGATATGCTGGCTACACCTTC. The encoded protein is CASSLRGGTGYAGYTF.

With respect to this clonotype: A much larger clonotype is one base distant, so this may be a read error. The J gene is TRBJ2-1, the V gene TRBV4-1; TRBD2 aligns across 8 bases. The last part of the DNA fits TRBJ2-7 better; the J call may be wrong. CDR3 length: 17 residues. Germline V gene lookup returns CDR1 MGHRA and CDR2 YSYEKL. The chain's CDR3 is CASSQIPGTSIGNEQYF. The CDR3 DNA follows: TGCGCCAGCAGCCAAATACCCGGGACTAGTATTGGCAATGAGCAGTACTTC.

As regards this clonotype: It is likely a read error, because the conserved phenylalanine at the end of the CDR3 is missing. It is unclear where the CDR3 begins or ends on the DNA, so no DNA is shown, and the CDR3 is as TCRdb lists it. This chain uses TRBV7-2 with TRBJ2-6. CDR1 SGHTA and CDR2 FQGNSA come from the germline V gene. The CDR3 has 8 amino acids, counting both end residues. CDR3 region: CASSLTVS.

As DNA, the CDR3 is TGTGCCAGCAGCTTAGTACCGGGGACTAGCGGAGAGACCCAGTACTTC. It is translated as CASSLVPGTSGETQYF. The chain carries TRBV7-2 and TRBJ2-5; 11 nucleotides align to TRBD2. The germline V gene has CDR1 SGHTA and CDR2 FQGNSA. The CDR3 spans 16 residues. V shed 1 base, J shed 4 bases, and the junction held 5 bases outside the gene matches.

This clonotype was counted at least ten times. The rearrangement uses TRBV10-3 and TRBJ1-1, with TRBD1 identical over 7 bases. The V gene end was trimmed by 4 bases and the J gene end by 8 bases; junction bases not matched to a gene: 4. Germline V gene lookup returns CDR1 ENHRY and CDR2 SYGVKD. The CDR3 is 12 residues long. This chain's CDR3 is CAISARQGEAFF. The CDR3 coding sequence is TGTGCCATCAGTGCAAGACAGGGCGAAGCTTTCTTT.

This clonotype turned up a few times. CDR3 sequence reads: CASSYRVRGSPLHF. The CDR3 DNA is TGTGCCAGCAGCTACAGGGTTCGGGGGTCACCCCTCCACTTT. This chain connects TRBV7-3 to TRBJ1-6; a weak D match, TRBD1 (6 bases). Germline CDR1 reads SGHTA; CDR2 reads FQGTGA. Trimming shortened V by 4 bases and J by 10 bases, and 14 bases separated the two germline ends. The CDR3 runs 14 residues.